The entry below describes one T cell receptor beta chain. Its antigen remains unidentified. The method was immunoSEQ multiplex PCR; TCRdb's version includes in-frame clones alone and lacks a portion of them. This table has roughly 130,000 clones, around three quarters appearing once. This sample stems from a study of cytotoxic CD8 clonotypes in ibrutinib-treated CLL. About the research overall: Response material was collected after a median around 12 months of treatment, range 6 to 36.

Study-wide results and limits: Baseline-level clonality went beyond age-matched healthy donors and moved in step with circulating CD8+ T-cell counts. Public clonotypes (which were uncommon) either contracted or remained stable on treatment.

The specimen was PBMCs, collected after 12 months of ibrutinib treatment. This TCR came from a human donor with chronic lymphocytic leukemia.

The CDR3 nucleotides are TGTGCCAGTAGACTTACCGGCAGGGAAGTGGAGACCCAGTACTTC. Translation gives CASRLTGREVETQYF. The chain combines TRBV19 with TRBJ2-5; a weak D match, TRBD1 (5 bases). The CDR3 has 15 residues. The germline V and J ends were trimmed by 6 bases and 5 bases, with 19 bases remaining between them. The germline CDR1 and CDR2 sequences are LNHDA and SQIVND (reference sequence). The complete variable domain, with remaining parts taken from reference TRBV19 and TRBJ2-5, reads DGGITQSPKYLFRKEGQNVTLSCEQNLNHDAMYWYRQDPGQGLRLIYYSQIVNDFQKGDIAEGYSVSREKKESFPLTVTSAQKNPTAFYLCASRLTGREVETQYFGPGTRLLVL.